This TCR beta chain was sequenced in a study of identical twins. Germline V lookup: CDR1 DFQATT, CDR2 SNEGSKA (reference sequence). V dropped 0 bases and J dropped 1 base, with 12 bases sitting between them. The CDR3 extends over 15 amino acids. General study points: Out-of-frame TCR alpha sharing in monozygotic twins exceeded recombination model predictions. A lower insertion count was a feature of abundant cord blood beta clonotypes, with no such feature in memory repertoires.

cDNA molecules carried unique molecular identifiers, and template switching added a universal primer site. TCRdb fed the 5' RACE reads into MiXCR, producing one record per CDR3 protein. The sample includes around 960,000 distinct CDR3 sequences, 12% of them seen just once. This clonotype was counted between two and nine times. Its antigen remains unknown. These data were likewise used in another study, on yellow fever vaccine responses in identical twins.

Sequenced input: PBMCs. This TCR came from a woman younger than 30 in good health. V and J are TRBV20-1 and TRBJ1-1, with D tentatively TRBD1 (5 bases). The CDR3 DNA is TGCAGTGCTAGAGATCCGGGACCGAGGAACACTGAAGCTTTCTTT. As protein: CSARDPGPRNTEAFF.